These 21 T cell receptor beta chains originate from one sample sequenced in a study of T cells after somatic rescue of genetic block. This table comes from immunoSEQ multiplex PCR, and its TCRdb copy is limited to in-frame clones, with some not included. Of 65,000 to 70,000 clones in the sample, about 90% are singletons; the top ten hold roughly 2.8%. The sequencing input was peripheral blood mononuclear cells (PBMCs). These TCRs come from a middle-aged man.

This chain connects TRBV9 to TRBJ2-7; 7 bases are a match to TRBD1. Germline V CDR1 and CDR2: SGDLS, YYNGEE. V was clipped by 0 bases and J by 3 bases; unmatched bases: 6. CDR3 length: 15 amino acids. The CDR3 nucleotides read TGTGCCAGCAGCGTAGGTAAGGGGGCGAACTACGAGCAGTACTTC. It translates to CASSVGKGANYEQYF.

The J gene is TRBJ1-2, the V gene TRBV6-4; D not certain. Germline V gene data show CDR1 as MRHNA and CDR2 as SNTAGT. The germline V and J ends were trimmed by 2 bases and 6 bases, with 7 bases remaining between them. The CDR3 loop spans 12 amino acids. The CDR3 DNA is TGTGCCAGCAGTGACGGAGGCAATGGCTACACCTTC. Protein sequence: CASSDGGNGYTF.

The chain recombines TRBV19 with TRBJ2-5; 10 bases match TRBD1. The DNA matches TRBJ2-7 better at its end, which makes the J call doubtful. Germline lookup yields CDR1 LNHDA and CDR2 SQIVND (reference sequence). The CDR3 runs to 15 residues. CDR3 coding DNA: TGTGCCAGTAGTCCCTGGGGACAGGGGTCCCACGAGCAGTACTTC. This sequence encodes CASSPWGQGSHEQYF.

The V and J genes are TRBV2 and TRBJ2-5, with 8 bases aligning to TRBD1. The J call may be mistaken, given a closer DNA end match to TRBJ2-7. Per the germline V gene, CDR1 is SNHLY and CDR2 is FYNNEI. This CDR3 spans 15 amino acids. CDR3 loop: CASSVEGQAAYEQYF. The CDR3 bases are TGTGCCAGCAGTGTAGAGGGACAGGCAGCCTACGAGCAGTACTTC.

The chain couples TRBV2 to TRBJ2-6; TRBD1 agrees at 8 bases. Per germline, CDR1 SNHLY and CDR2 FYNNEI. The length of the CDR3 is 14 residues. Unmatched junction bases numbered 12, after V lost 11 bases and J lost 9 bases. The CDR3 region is CAGSPDRGDNVLTF. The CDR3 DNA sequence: TGTGCCGGCTCGCCCGACAGGGGAGACAACGTCCTGACTTTC.

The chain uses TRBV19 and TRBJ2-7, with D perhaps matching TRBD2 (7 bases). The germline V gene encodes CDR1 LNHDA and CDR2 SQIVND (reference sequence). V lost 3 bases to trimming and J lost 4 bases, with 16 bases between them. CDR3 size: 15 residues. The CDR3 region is CASSISGGSRYEQYF. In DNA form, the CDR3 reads TGTGCCAGTAGTATTTCGGGGGGCAGTAGGTACGAGCAGTACTTC.

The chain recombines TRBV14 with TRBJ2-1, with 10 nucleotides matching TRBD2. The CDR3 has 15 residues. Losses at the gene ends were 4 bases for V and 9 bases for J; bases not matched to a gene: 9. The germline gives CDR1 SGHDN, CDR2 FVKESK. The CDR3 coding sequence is TGTGCCAGCAGCCCATTTTGGACTAGCGGTGGTGAGCAGTTCTTC. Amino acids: CASSPFWTSGGEQFF.

The chain's CDR3 is CASSLADTQYF. CDR3 coding DNA: TGTGCCAGCAGCTTGGCAGATACGCAGTATTTT. The chain employs TRBV5-8 and TRBJ2-3; D not certain. Germline V gene data show CDR1 as SGHTS and CDR2 as YDEGEE. V dropped 0 bases and J dropped 4 bases, with 0 bases sitting between them. CDR3 length: 11 residues. Based on the CDR3 plus reference TRBV5-8 and TRBJ2-3, the full variable domain is EAGVTQSPTHLIKTRGQQATLRCSPISGHTSVYWYQQALGLGLQFLLWYDEGEERNRGNFPPRFSGRQFPNYSSELNVNALELEDSALYLCASSLADTQYFGPGTRLTVL.

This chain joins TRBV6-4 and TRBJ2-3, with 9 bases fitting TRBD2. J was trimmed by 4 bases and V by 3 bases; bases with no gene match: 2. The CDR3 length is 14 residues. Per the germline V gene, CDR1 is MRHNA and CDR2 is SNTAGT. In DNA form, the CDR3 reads TGTGCCAGCAGTGAAAGCGGGGGGTCAGATACGCAGTATTTT. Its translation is CASSESGGSDTQYF.

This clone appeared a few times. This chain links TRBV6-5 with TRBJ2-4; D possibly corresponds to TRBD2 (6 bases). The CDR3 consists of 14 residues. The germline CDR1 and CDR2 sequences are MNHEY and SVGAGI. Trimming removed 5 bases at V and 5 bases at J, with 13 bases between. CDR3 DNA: TGTGCCAGCAGTGGAGGGAATCGTCAAAACATTCAGTACTTC. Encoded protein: CASSGGNRQNIQYF.

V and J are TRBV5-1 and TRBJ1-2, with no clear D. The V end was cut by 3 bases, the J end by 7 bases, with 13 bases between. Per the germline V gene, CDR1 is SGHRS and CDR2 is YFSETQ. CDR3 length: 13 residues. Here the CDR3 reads CASSSTEIGGYTF. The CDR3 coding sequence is TGCGCCAGCAGCTCGACGGAGATCGGTGGCTACACCTTC. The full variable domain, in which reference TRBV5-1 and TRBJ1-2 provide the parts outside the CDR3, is KAGVTQTPRYLIKTRGQQVTLSCSPISGHRSVSWYQQTPGQGLQFLFEYFSETQRNKGNFPGRFSGRQFSNSRSEMNVSTLELGDSALYLCASSSTEIGGYTFGSGTRLTVV.

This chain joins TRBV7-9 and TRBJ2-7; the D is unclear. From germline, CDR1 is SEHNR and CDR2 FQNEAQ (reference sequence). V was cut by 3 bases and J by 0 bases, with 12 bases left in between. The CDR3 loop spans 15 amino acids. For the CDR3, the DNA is TGTGCCAGCAGCTTGGCGGCATCAGCCTCCTACGAGCAGTACTTC. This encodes CASSLAASASYEQYF.

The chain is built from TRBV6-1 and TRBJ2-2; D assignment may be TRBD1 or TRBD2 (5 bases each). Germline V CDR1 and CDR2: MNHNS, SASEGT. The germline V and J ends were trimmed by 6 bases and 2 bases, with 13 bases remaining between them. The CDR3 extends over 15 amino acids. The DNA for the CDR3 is TGTGCCAGCAGGCCCGGGACGGCCAACACCGGGGAGCTGTTTTTT. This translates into CASRPGTANTGELFF.

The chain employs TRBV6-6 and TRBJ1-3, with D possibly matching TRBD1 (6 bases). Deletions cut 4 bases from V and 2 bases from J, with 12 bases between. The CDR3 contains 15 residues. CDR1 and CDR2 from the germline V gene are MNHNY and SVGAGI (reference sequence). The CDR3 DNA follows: TGTGCCAGCAGTTGGCAGGGGAGAGCTGGAAACACCATATATTTT. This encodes CASSWQGRAGNTIYF.

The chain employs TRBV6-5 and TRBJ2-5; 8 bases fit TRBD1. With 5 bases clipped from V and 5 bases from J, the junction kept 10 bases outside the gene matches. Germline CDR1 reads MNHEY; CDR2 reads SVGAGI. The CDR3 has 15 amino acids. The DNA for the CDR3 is TGTGCCAGCAGTCCCGGGGACAGGCCCTGGGAGACCCAGTACTTC. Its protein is CASSPGDRPWETQYF.

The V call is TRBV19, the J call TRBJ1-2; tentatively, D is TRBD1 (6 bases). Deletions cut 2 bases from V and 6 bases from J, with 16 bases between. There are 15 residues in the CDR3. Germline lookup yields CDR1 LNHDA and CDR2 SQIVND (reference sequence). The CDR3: CASSIWVRGSDGYTF. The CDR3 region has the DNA TGTGCCAGTAGTATATGGGTCAGGGGTTCGGATGGCTACACCTTC.

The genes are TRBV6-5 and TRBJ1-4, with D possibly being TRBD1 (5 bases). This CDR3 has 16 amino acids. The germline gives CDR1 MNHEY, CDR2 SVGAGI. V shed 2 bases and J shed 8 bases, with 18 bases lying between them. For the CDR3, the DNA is TGTGCCAGCAGTTACCCGAGGCAGGGAAAAGGCGAAAAACTGTTTTTT. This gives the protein CASSYPRQGKGEKLFF.

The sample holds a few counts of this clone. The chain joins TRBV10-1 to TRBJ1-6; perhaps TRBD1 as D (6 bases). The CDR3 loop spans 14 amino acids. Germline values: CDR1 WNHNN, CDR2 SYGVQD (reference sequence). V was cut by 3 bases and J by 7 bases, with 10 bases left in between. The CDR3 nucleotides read TGCGCCAGCAGTGATCGGGGGGCGAATTCACCCCTCCACTTT. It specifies CASSDRGANSPLHF.

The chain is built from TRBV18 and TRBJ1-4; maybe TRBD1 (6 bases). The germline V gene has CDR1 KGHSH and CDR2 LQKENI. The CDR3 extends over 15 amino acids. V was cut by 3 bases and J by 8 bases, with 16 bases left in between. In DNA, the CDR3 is TGTGCCAGCTCACCCCTCAACAGGGAGGGAGAAAAACTGTTTTTT. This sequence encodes CASSPLNREGEKLFF.

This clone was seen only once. The CDR3 bases are TGTGCCAGTAGTGGCAGGACTAGCGGGAGGATCGATGAGCAGTTCTTC. Its protein is CASSGRTSGRIDEQFF. This chain connects TRBV19 to TRBJ2-1, with TRBD2 matching 14 bases. Germline-derived CDR1 and CDR2 are LNHDA and SQIVND (reference sequence). The CDR3 contains 16 residues. V was pared by 5 bases and J by 8 bases, with 8 bases of the junction left unmatched.

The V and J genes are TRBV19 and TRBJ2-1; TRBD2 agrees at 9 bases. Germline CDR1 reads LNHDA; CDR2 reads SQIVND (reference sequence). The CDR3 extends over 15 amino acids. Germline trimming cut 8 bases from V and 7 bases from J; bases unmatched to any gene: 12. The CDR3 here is CASDSGGTLGNEQFF. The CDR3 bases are TGTGCCAGTGACAGCGGGGGGACCCTAGGGAATGAGCAGTTCTTC.